This is a list of T cell receptor beta chains from one sample in a study of CD8+ T cells in alopecia areata. Repertoires were generated with immunoSEQ multiplex PCR, while TCRdb's copy carries only in-frame clones and drops some. The table has over 150,000 clones, 45% to 75% seen once. Specimen: CD4+ T cells sorted from blood, collected at week 4, from a patient treated with tofacitinib. The receptors derive from a human donor with alopecia areata. The conserved cysteine and the conserved F or W are not part of the CDR3 here.

cdr3_length,v_call,j_call,cdr3_aa
10,TRBV7-8,TRBJ2-1,ASSWDSRATF
11,TRBV18,TRBJ1-5,ASSPGSYQPQH
11,TRBV7-2,TRBJ2-1,ASSLGQVNEQF
14,TRBV5-1,TRBJ2-7,ASSLPSGTGYDEQY
13,TRBV11-2,TRBJ2-7,ASSLFSGRSNEQY
11,TRBV4-3,TRBJ1-2,ASSQVGGGGYT
12,TRBV11-1,TRBJ2-7,ASSSSRSPYEQY
12,TRBV29-1,TRBJ2-3,SVKAGGGADTQY
12,TRBV5-4,TRBJ2-5,ASSFEHQQETQY
13,TRBV5-4,TRBJ1-4,ASSMALGTNEKLF
11,TRBV29-1,TRBJ2-4,SVGTDPGDIQY
12,TRBV30,TRBJ1-4,AWSQGGANEKLF
8,TRBV29-1,TRBJ1-1,SGLNTEAF
13,TRBV30,TRBJ2-3,AWSVPQTGGDTQY
13,TRBV6-4,TRBJ2-6,ASSALGSGANVLT
12,TRBV30,TRBJ1-1,AWTNRVGALEAF
10,TRBV30,TRBJ1-1,AWGRTLTEAF
13,TRBV19,TRBJ1-4,ASSLRGTGDEKLF
12,TRBV29-1,TRBJ2-2,SVGTGGGTGELF
9,TRBV30,TRBJ1-2,AWRDAGGYT
14,TRBV4-1,TRBJ1-4,ASSPDKGTGNEKLF
14,TRBV14,TRBJ2-1,ASSPMGAVGDNEQF
9,TRBV5-1,TRBJ2-5,ASMSQETQY
13,TRBV30,TRBJ2-7,AWSPRAGGPHEQY
11,TRBV30,TRBJ1-2,AWSVGGGYGYT
18,TRBV4-1,TRBJ2-7,ASSPTNKGLARAGLLEQY
12,TRBV5-1,TRBJ1-1,ASSREAGITEAF
11,TRBV9,TRBJ2-5,ASSVGLAETQY
12,TRBV5-1,TRBJ2-3,ASSLDQRTDTQY
9,TRBV27,TRBJ2-5,ASSTGGTQY
13,TRBV7-9,TRBJ2-1,ASSLDSPLYNEQF
14,TRBV29-1,TRBJ2-7,SVEGPGQGRSYEQY
14,TRBV28,TRBJ1-3,ASSLPRQGSGNTIY
10,TRBV7-9,TRBJ2-2,ASSFHTGELF
11,TRBV11-2,TRBJ1-1,ASSPGVSGEAF
11,TRBV23-1,TRBJ2-1,ASSRAGEYEQF